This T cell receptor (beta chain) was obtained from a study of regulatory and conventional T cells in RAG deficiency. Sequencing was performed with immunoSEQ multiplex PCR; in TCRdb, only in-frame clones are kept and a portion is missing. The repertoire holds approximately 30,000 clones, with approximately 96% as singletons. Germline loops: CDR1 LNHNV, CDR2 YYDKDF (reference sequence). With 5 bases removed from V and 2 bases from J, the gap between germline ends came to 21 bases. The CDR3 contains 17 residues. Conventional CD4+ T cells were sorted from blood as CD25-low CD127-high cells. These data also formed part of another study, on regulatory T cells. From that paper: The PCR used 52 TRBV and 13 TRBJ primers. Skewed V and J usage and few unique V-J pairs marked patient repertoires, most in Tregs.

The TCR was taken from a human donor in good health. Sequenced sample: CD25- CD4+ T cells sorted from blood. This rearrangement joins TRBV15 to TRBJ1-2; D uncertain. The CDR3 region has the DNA TGTGCCACCAGCGGAGGTCCGCCCGCGGGGAGGAACTATGGCTACACCTTC. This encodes CATSGGPPAGRNYGYTF.